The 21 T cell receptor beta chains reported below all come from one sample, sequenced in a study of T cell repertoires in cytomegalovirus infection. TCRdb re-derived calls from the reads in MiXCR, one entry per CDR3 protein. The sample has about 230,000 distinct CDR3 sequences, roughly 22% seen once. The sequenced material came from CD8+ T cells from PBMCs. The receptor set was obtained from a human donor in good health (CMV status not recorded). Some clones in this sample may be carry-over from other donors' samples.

CDR3 protein: CASSSDARASPLHF. The CDR3 DNA follows: TGTGCCAGCAGTTCGGACGCTCGAGCGTCACCCCTCCACTTT. The genes are TRBV12-3 or TRBV12-4 and TRBJ1-6; D is unclear. The CDR3 runs 14 residues. Trimming removed 4 bases from V and 10 bases from J, with 14 bases in between.

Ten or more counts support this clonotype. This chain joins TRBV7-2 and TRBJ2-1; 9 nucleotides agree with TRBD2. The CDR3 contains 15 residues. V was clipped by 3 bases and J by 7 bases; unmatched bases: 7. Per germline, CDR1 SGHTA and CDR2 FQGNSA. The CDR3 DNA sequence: TGTGCCAGCAGCTTGGGCGGGGGGGCCTTAAATGAGCAGTTCTTC. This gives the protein CASSLGGGALNEQFF.

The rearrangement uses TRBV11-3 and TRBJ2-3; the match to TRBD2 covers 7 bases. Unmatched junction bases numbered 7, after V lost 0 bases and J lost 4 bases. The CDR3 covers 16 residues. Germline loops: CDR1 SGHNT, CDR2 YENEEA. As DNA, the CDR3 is TGTGCCAGCAGCTTAGATCGGGGAGCGGGGTCAGATACGCAGTATTTT. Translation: CASSLDRGAGSDTQYF.

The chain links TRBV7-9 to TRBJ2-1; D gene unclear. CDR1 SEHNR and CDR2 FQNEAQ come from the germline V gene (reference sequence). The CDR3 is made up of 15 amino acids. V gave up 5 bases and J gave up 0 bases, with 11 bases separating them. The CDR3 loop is CASSANPVSYNEQFF. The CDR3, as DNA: TGTGCCAGCAGCGCCAATCCCGTCTCCTACAATGAGCAGTTCTTC.

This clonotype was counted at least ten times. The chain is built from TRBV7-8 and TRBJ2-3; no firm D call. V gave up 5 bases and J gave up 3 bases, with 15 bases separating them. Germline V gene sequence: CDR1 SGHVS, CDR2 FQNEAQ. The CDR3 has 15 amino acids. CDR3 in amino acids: CASSHRAGGTDTQYF. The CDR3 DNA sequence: TGTGCCAGCAGCCACAGAGCCGGTGGTACAGATACGCAGTATTTT.

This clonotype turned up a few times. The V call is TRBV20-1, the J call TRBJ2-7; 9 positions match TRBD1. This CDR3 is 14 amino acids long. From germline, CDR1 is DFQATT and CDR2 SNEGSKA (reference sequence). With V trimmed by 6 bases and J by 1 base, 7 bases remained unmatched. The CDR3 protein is CSAVTGGSSYEQYF. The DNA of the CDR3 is TGCAGTGCCGTAACAGGGGGCTCTTCCTACGAGCAGTACTTC.

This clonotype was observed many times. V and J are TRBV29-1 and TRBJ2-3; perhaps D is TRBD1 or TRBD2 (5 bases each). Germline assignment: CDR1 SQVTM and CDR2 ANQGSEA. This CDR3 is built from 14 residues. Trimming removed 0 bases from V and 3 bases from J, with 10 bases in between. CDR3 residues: CSVEDRDGTDTQYF. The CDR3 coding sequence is TGCAGCGTTGAAGACAGGGACGGAACAGATACGCAGTATTTT.

The CDR3 region has the DNA TGTGCCAGCAGTCCAGATGAAGGAATGAACACTGAAGCTTTCTTT. Translated, it gives CASSPDEGMNTEAFF. The gene calls are TRBV27 and TRBJ1-1; D unresolved. Germline-derived CDR1 and CDR2 are MNHEY and SMNVEV (reference sequence). The V and J ends lost 5 bases and 0 bases respectively, with 13 bases between them. The CDR3 consists of 15 residues.

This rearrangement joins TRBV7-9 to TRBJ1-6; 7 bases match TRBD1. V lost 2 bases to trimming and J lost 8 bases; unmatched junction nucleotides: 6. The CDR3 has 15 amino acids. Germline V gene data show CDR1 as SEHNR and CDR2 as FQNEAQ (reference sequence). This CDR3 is CASSLTDRADSPLHF. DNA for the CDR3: TGTGCCAGCAGCTTAACCGACAGGGCTGATTCACCCCTCCACTTT.

The CDR3 is CASSPTTRIEQYF. CDR3 coding DNA: TGTGCCAGTAGCCCGACTACGAGGATTGAGCAGTACTTC. The rearrangement uses TRBV19 and TRBJ2-7; tentative D call: TRBD2 (5 bases). Germline loops: CDR1 LNHDA, CDR2 SQIVND (reference sequence). The V gene lost 6 bases and the J gene lost 7 bases, with 16 bases spanning the gap. This CDR3 region has 13 residues.

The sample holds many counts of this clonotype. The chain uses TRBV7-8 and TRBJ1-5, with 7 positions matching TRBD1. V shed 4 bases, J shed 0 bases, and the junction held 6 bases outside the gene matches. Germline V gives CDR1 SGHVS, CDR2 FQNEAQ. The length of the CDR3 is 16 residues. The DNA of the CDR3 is TGTGCCAGCAGCTCAGGGGGGCGAGGTAGCAATCAGCCCCAGCATTTT. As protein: CASSSGGRGSNQPQHF.

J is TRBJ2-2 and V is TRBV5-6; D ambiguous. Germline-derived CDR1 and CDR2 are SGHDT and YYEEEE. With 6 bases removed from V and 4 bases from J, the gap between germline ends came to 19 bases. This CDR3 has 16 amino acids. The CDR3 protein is CASTSIGRMGTGELFF. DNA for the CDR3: TGTGCCAGCACCTCCATCGGGCGGATGGGCACCGGGGAGCTGTTTTTT.

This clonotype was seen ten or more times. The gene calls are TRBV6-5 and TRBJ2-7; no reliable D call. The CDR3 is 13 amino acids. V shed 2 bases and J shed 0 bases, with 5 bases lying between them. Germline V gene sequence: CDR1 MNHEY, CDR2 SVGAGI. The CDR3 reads CASSYLPSYEQYF. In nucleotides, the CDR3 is TGTGCCAGCAGTTACCTCCCCTCCTACGAGCAGTACTTC.

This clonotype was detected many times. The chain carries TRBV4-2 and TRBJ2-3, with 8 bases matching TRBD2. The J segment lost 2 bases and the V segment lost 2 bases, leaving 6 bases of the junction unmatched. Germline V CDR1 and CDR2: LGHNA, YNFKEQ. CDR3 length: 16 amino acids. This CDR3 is CASSQSLADNTDTQYF. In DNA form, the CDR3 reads TGTGCCAGCAGCCAATCACTAGCGGATAACACAGATACGCAGTATTTT.

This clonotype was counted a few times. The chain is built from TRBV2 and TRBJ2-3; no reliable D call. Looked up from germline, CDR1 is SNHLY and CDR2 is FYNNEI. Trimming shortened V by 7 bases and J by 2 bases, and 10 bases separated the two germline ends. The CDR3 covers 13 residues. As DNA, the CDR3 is TGTGCCAGCAATTTGGGTTCCACAGATACGCAGTATTTT. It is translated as CASNLGSTDTQYF.

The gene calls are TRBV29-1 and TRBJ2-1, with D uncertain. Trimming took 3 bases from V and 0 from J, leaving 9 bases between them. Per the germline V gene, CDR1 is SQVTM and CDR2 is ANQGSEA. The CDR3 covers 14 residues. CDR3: CSVEDPSSYNEQFF. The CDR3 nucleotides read TGCAGCGTTGAGGACCCGAGCTCCTACAATGAGCAGTTCTTC.

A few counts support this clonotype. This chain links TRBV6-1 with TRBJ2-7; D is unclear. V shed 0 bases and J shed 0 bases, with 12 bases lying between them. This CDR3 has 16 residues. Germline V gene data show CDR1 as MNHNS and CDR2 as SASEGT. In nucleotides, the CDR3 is TGTGCCAGCAGTGAAGCTCATGGGGTGAGCTCCTACGAGCAGTACTTC. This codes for CASSEAHGVSSYEQYF.

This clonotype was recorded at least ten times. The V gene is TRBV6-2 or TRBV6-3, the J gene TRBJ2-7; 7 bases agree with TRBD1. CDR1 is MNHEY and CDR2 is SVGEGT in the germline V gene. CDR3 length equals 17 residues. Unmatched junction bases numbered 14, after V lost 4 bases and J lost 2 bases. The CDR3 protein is CASSLFGTEPFAYEQYF. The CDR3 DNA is TGTGCCAGCAGTTTATTCGGGACAGAACCATTCGCCTACGAGCAGTACTTC.

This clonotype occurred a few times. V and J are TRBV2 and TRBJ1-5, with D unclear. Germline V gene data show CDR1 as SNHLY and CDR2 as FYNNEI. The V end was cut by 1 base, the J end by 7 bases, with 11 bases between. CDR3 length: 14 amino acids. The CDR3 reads CASSEEPGGQPQHF. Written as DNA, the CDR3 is TGTGCCAGCAGTGAAGAGCCGGGCGGCCAGCCCCAGCATTTT.

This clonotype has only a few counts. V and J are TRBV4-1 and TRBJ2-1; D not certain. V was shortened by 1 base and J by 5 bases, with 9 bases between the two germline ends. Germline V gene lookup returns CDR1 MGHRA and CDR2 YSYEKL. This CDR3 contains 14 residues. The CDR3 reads CASSQASLDNEQFF. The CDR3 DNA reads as TGCGCCAGCAGCCAAGCTTCCCTTGACAATGAGCAGTTCTTC.

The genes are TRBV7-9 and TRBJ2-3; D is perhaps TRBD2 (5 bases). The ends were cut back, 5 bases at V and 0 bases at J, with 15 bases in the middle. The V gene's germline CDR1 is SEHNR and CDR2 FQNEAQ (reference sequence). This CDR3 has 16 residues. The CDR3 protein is CASSPGTGISTDTQYF. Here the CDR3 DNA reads TGTGCCAGCAGCCCTGGAACGGGGATTAGCACAGATACGCAGTATTTT.